The 20 T cell receptor beta chains given below trace back to one sample, sequenced in a study of blood T cell repertoires in COVID-19. TCRdb keeps only in-frame clones here, not all; method: immunoSEQ multiplex PCR. The table has about 190,000 clones, more than 60% seen once. Source material: peripheral blood. Receptor source: a woman aged 45-65 years with acute or convalescent COVID-19.

This clone was found many times. The chain has TRBV7-9 and TRBJ1-2, with a possible D match to TRBD1 (5 bases). Trimming shortened V by 3 bases and J by 8 bases, and 13 bases separated the two germline ends. The length of the CDR3 is 13 residues. Germline V gives CDR1 SEHNR, CDR2 FQNEAQ (reference sequence). The CDR3 sequence is CASSFGGSSGYTF. The CDR3 nucleotides read TGTGCCAGCAGCTTCGGGGGATCTTCCGGCTACACCTTC.

The V call is TRBV30, the J call TRBJ2-3; D might be TRBD2 (6 bases). V lost 2 bases, J lost 2 bases, and 11 bases lay in between. The CDR3 has 14 residues. Germline lookup yields CDR1 GTSNPN and CDR2 SVGIG (reference sequence). The CDR3 reads CAWSFSGSTDTQYF. The CDR3 DNA sequence: TGTGCCTGGAGTTTTAGCGGATCCACAGATACGCAGTATTTT.

The rearrangement joins TRBV28 to TRBJ1-4, with 7 bases fitting TRBD1. This CDR3 comprises 13 residues. V dropped 5 bases and J dropped 13; count of bases not matched to a gene: 10. The germline CDR1 and CDR2 sequences are MDHEN and SYDVKM. The CDR3 sequence: CASSRDRDVGLFF. The CDR3 nucleotides read TGTGCCAGCAGTCGTGACAGGGACGTAGGACTGTTTTTT. The complete variable domain, with remaining parts taken from reference TRBV28 and TRBJ1-4, reads DVKVTQSSRYLVKRTGEKVFLECVQDMDHENMFWYRQDPGLGLRLIYFSYDVKMKEKGDIPEGYSVSREKKERFSLILESASTNQTSMYLCASSRDRDVGLFFGSGTQLSVL.

CDR3 sequence reads: CASSIMTGQDNEQYF. The DNA of the CDR3 is TGTGCCAGTAGTATAATGACAGGGCAGGACAACGAGCAGTACTTC. The chain couples TRBV19 to TRBJ2-7; 7 bases are shared with TRBD1. J gave up 5 bases and V 2 bases, and 9 bases lay outside the gene matches. Per germline, CDR1 LNHDA and CDR2 SQIVND (reference sequence). The CDR3 has 15 amino acids.

This sequence joins TRBV7-2 and TRBJ1-1; 10 bases fit TRBD1. V lost 3 bases, J lost 0 bases, and 7 bases stayed unmatched. The CDR3 is 17 residues long. Germline assignment: CDR1 SGHTA and CDR2 FQGNSA. As DNA, the CDR3 is TGTGCCAGCAGCTTTGATGGGACAGGGGTGGTGAACACTGAAGCTTTCTTT. It is translated as CASSFDGTGVVNTEAFF.

This rearrangement joins TRBV10-3 to TRBJ1-6, with a weak D call TRBD1 (5 bases). V was pared by 1 base and J by 9 bases, with 13 bases between. CDR3 size: 15 residues. CDR1 and CDR2 (germline): ENHRY, SYGVKD. The CDR3, as DNA: TGTGCCATCAGTGAGTGGTCAGGGCGAGGTTCACCCCTCCACTTT. Protein product: CAISEWSGRGSPLHF.

The chain joins TRBV19 to TRBJ1-2; possibly TRBD1 for D (5 bases). The CDR3 length is 14 residues. V lost 4 bases to trimming and J lost 5 bases, with 14 bases between them. Germline V CDR1 and CDR2: LNHDA, SQIVND (reference sequence). The CDR3 bases are TGTGCCAGTAGTAGCCAGGGTGTTCTTTATGGCTACACCTTC. Amino acids: CASSSQGVLYGYTF. Drawing the rest from reference TRBV19 and TRBJ1-2, the complete variable domain is DGGITQSPKYLFRKEGQNVTLSCEQNLNHDAMYWYRQDPGQGLRLIYYSQIVNDFQKGDIAEGYSVSREKKESFPLTVTSAQKNPTAFYLCASSSQGVLYGYTFGSGTRLTVV.

V usage is TRBV2 and J usage is TRBJ2-7; D possibly corresponds to TRBD2 (6 bases). The V gene's germline CDR1 is SNHLY and CDR2 FYNNEI. Between the trimmed V and J ends, which lost 4 bases and 6 bases, there was a span of 10 bases. The CDR3 runs to 12 residues. The CDR3 loop reads CASSGGGSEQYF. The CDR3 DNA sequence: TGTGCCAGCAGTGGAGGAGGGAGCGAGCAGTACTTC.

The V call is TRBV19, the J call TRBJ1-2, with 10 bases that match TRBD1. V lost 3 bases and J lost 4; bases outside the gene matches: 2. Germline V gene sequence: CDR1 LNHDA, CDR2 SQIVND (reference sequence). CDR3 length: 14 residues. The CDR3 nucleotides are TGTGCCAGTAGTATCAGACAGGGGGCCTATGGCTACACCTTC. Translation: CASSIRQGAYGYTF.

In nucleotides, the CDR3 is TGCAGCGTTGAAGGGCTAGCGGGAGTTAAGGGCGGGGAGCTGTTTTTT. Protein sequence: CSVEGLAGVKGGELFF. This sequence joins TRBV29-1 and TRBJ2-2; 10 positions match TRBD2. Germline values: CDR1 SQVTM, CDR2 ANQGSEA. V gave up 1 base and J gave up 7 bases; unmatched junction bases: 9. The CDR3 is 16 residues long.

This clone was recorded once. The chain couples TRBV11-2 to TRBJ2-5; D perhaps matches TRBD1 (5 bases). V lost 0 bases and J 5 bases, leaving 19 bases between the germline ends. The germline V gene encodes CDR1 SGHAT and CDR2 FQNNGV. CDR3 length: 17 residues. In DNA form, the CDR3 reads TGTGCCAGCAGCTTAGATAGAGACAGTCAGAAGTGGGAGACCCAGTACTTC. This translates into CASSLDRDSQKWETQYF.

V is TRBV19 and J is TRBJ2-6; D uncertain. The CDR3 is 16 residues long. Looked up from germline, CDR1 is LNHDA and CDR2 is SQIVND (reference sequence). V was shortened by 6 bases and J by 2 bases, with 14 bases between the two germline ends. The CDR3 DNA sequence: TGTGCCAGTAGGACCTCTTGGGCAACTGGGGCCAACGTCCTGACTTTC. This sequence encodes CASRTSWATGANVLTF.

The J gene is TRBJ2-3, the V gene TRBV12-3 or TRBV12-4; D not certain. V lost 2 bases to trimming and J lost 2 bases, with 2 bases between them. This CDR3 comprises 12 residues. CDR3 amino acids: CASSLLTDTQYF. CDR3 in DNA: TGTGCCAGCAGTTTACTCACAGATACGCAGTATTTT.

This sequence joins TRBV11-2 and TRBJ1-2, with 7 bases that match TRBD1. Germline CDR1 and CDR2: SGHAT and FQNNGV. The CDR3 is made up of 14 amino acids. With 0 bases clipped from V and 6 bases from J, the junction kept 4 bases outside the gene matches. CDR3 in amino acids: CASSLDRGDNGYTF. CDR3 nucleotide sequence: TGTGCCAGCAGCTTAGACAGGGGGGACAATGGCTACACCTTC.

The chain employs TRBV28 and TRBJ1-6; D might be TRBD1 (5 bases). The germline V gene encodes CDR1 MDHEN and CDR2 SYDVKM. V dropped 3 bases and J dropped 8 bases, with 14 bases sitting between them. The CDR3 spans 15 residues. CDR3 residues: CASSFSGRGDSPLHF. As DNA, the CDR3 is TGTGCCAGCAGTTTCTCCGGGCGGGGGGATTCACCCCTCCACTTT.

V usage is TRBV10-3 and J usage is TRBJ2-7; 7 bases line up with TRBD1. J was trimmed by 0 bases and V by 5 bases; bases with no gene match: 10. The CDR3 has 16 residues. CDR1 and CDR2 from the germline V gene are ENHRY and SYGVKD. The CDR3 nucleotides read TGTGCCATCAGTCCCGCCAGGGGGACGAGCTCCTACGAGCAGTACTTC. Encoded protein: CAISPARGTSSYEQYF.

This clone was found a few times. V gene TRBV18 combines with J gene TRBJ1-1; D ambiguous. In germline, CDR1 is KGHSH, CDR2 LQKENI. The CDR3 covers 12 residues. Trimming shortened V by 6 bases and J by 8 bases, and 13 bases separated the two germline ends. In DNA form, the CDR3 reads TGTGCCAGCTCGCCCTTAGGAGGCGAAGCTTTCTTT. It translates to CASSPLGGEAFF.

This clone occurred many times. The J gene is TRBJ2-7, the V gene TRBV7-2; 9 bases match TRBD2. Germline assignment: CDR1 SGHTA and CDR2 FQGNSA. The CDR3 length is 16 residues. The junction had 15 bases not matched to a gene; V was cut back by 5 bases and J by 7 bases. This chain's CDR3 is CASSPRLAELAREQYF. For the CDR3, the DNA is TGTGCCAGCAGCCCGAGACTAGCGGAGCTCGCGAGGGAGCAGTACTTC. The entire variable domain, with the rest obtained from reference TRBV7-2 and TRBJ2-7, is as follows: GAGVSQSPSNKVTEKGKDVELRCDPISGHTALYWYRQSLGQGLEFLIYFQGNSAPDKSGLPSDRFSAERTGGSVSTLTIQRTQQEDSAVYLCASSPRLAELAREQYFGPGTRLTVT.

This rearrangement joins TRBV27 to TRBJ2-7; 8 positions agree with TRBD1. The germline V gene encodes CDR1 MNHEY and CDR2 SMNVEV (reference sequence). The CDR3 consists of 15 residues. V shed 4 bases, J shed 5 bases, and the junction held 10 bases outside the gene matches. The CDR3 sequence is CASSSLGTGGHEQYF. CDR3 coding DNA: TGTGCCAGCAGTTCCCTGGGGACAGGTGGCCACGAGCAGTACTTC.

The chain employs TRBV19 and TRBJ2-5, with TRBD2 identical over 8 bases. Germline V lookup: CDR1 LNHDA, CDR2 SQIVND (reference sequence). The J segment lost 5 bases and the V segment lost 3 bases, leaving 11 bases of the junction unmatched. The CDR3 sequence is 16 residues long. The CDR3 DNA is TGTGCCAGTAGTATTCATCTCGGGGGGGCAGGGGAGACCCAGTACTTC. The encoded protein is CASSIHLGGAGETQYF.